This TCR beta chain is from a study of blood T cell repertoires in COVID-19. CDR1 is KGHSH and CDR2 is LQKENI in the germline V gene. The CDR3 covers 13 residues. The V end lost 3 bases, the J end lost 4 bases, and 9 bases lay between the germline ends. Original methodology: Cell counts per sample came from amplifying reference gene primers. Assay used: immunoSEQ multiplex PCR; TCRdb lists only in-frame clones, some missing. The V and J calls and the clone size are those of that table, but D and trimming were determined from the DNA. Of fewer than 450,000 clones listed, approximately 90% are singletons.

Sequenced input: PBMCs or T cells enriched from blood (not recorded which). The chain joins TRBV18 to TRBJ1-2; weak D call: TRBD1 (6 bases). This receptor was obtained from a woman aged 18-29 years who had recovered from COVID-19. CDR3 in amino acids: CASSPADSYGYTF. CDR3 DNA sequence: TGTGCCAGCTCACCCGCGGACAGCTATGGCTACACCTTC. Using reference TRBV18 and TRBJ1-2 for the parts outside the CDR3, the full variable domain is NAGVMQNPRHLVRRRGQEARLRCSPMKGHSHVYWYRQLPEEGLKFMVYLQKENIIDESGMPKERFSAEFPKEGPSILRIQQVVRGDSAAYFCASSPADSYGYTFGSGTRLTVV.